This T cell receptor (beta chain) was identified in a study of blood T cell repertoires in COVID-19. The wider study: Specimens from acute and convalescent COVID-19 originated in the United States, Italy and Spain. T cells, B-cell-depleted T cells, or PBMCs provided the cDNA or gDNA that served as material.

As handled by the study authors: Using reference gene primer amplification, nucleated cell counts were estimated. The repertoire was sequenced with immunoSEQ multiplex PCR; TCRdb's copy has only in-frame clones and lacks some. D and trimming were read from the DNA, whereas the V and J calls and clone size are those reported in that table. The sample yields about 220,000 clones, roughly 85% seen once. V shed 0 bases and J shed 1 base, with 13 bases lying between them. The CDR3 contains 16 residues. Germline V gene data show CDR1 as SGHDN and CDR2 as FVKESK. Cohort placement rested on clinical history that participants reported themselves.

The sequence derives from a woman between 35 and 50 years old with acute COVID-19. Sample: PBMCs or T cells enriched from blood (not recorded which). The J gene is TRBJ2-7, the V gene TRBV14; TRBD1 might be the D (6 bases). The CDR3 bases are TGTGCCAGCAGCCAAGAACAGGGACGTAGGTCCTACGAGCAGTACTTC. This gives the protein CASSQEQGRRSYEQYF.